This is a list of T cell receptor beta chains from one sample in a study of blood T cell repertoires in COVID-19. Assay: immunoSEQ multiplex PCR; the TCRdb copy retains only in-frame clones and omits some. The sample lists about 300,000 clones; 65% to 85% were seen once. The sequenced material came from peripheral blood. The receptor source for this set is a woman in her forties or fifties with acute or convalescent COVID-19. Both conserved end residues are part of each CDR3. The order of the fields is D gene, clone size, J gene, V gene, CDR3 protein, CDR3 DNA. A D gene is named only where the DNA matches it firmly. Some rows have no size entry. The others give once, few or many, or a class for an expanded clone.

- | - | TRBJ2-2 | TRBV6-5 | CASKGVSGELFF | TGTGCCAGCAAAGGGGTATCCGGGGAGCTGTTTTTT
- | - | TRBJ1-1 | TRBV2 | CASRDSAQEAFF | TGTGCCAGCCGGGACTCAGCACAGGAGGCTTTCTTT
- | - | TRBJ1-5 | TRBV4-1 | CASSQDPTDNQPQHF | TGCGCCAGCAGCCAAGATCCGACAGATAATCAGCCCCAGCATTTT
- | - | TRBJ2-3 | TRBV7-9 | CASSERLGKRATDTQYF | TGTGCCAGCAGCGAAAGGTTGGGTAAGAGGGCCACAGATACGCAGTATTTT
TRBD1 | once | TRBJ1-5 | TRBV2 | CASSGRRTGANQPQHF | TGTGCCAGCAGTGGTCGGCGAACAGGGGCAAATCAGCCCCAGCATTTT
- | - | TRBJ1-1 | TRBV2 | CASSVRGGAENTEAFF | TGTGCCAGCAGCGTAAGGGGGGGGGCTGAGAACACTGAAGCTTTCTTT
TRBD1 | - | TRBJ1-2 | TRBV6-2/TRBV6-3 | CASSYEGAGTGGYTF | TGTGCCAGCAGTTACGAGGGGGCCGGAACCGGTGGCTACACCTTC
- | few | TRBJ1-2 | TRBV4-1 | CASSPGELANYGYTF | TGCGCCAGCAGCCCGGGGGAACTAGCTAACTATGGCTACACCTTC
- | - | TRBJ1-1 | TRBV6-2/TRBV6-3 | CASSQGLSRAFF | TGTGCCAGCAGTCAGGGACTTTCACGGGCTTTCTTT
- | - | TRBJ2-7 | TRBV9 | CASSVAPGTYEQYF | TGTGCCAGCAGCGTAGCTCCAGGGACCTACGAGCAGTACTTC
- | - | TRBJ1-1 | TRBV2 | CATHLNNQGIAFF | TGTGCCACCCATCTAAACAATCAGGGGATTGCTTTCTTT
TRBD1 | - | TRBJ2-5 | TRBV3-1/TRBV3-2 | CASSQGVDREETQYF | TGTGCCAGCAGCCAAGGGGTGGACAGGGAAGAGACCCAGTACTTC
TRBD1 | - | TRBJ2-1 | TRBV3-1/TRBV3-2 | CASLAQGTYNEQFF | TGTGCCAGCCTCGCACAGGGGACCTACAATGAGCAGTTCTTC
TRBD1 | - | TRBJ2-4 | TRBV11-2 | CASSFGQGRNIQYF | TGTGCCAGCAGCTTTGGACAGGGACGAAACATTCAGTACTTC
- | few | TRBJ1-5 | TRBV4-1 | CASSQGGGARQPQHF | TGCGCCAGCAGCCAAGGAGGGGGAGCAAGGCAGCCCCAGCATTTT
- | - | TRBJ1-4 | TRBV5-1 | CASSLESTGKLFF | TGCGCCAGCAGCTTGGAAAGCACGGGTAAACTGTTTTTT
- | - | TRBJ2-3 | TRBV30 | CAQTSTTWRRYTDTQYF | TGTGCCCAGACTTCCACTACCTGGCGGAGATACACAGATACGCAGTATTTT
TRBD1 | - | TRBJ2-2 | TRBV9 | CASSPQGEGDTGELFF | TGTGCCAGCAGCCCTCAGGGGGAAGGGGATACCGGGGAGCTGTTTTTT
TRBD1 | - | TRBJ2-4 | TRBV20-1 | CSAMGQTVQYF | TGCAGTGCTATGGGACAGACTGTTCAGTACTTC
TRBD1 | - | TRBJ2-1 | TRBV24-1 | CATSDRQGGVFGQFF | TGTGCCACCAGTGACCGACAGGGGGGGGTATTTGGGCAGTTCTTC
- | - | TRBJ1-6 | TRBV19 | CASSFRREDSPLHF | TGTGCCAGTAGTTTCCGGAGGGAGGATTCACCCCTCCACTTT
- | - | TRBJ1-5 | TRBV9 | CASGGARSNQPQHF | TGTGCCAGCGGGGGGGCTCGGAGCAATCAGCCCCAGCATTTT
- | - | TRBJ1-2 | TRBV10-3 | CAISEGAASNYGYTF | TGTGCCATCAGTGAGGGGGCAGCGTCTAACTATGGCTACACCTTC
TRBD1 | - | TRBJ2-4 | TRBV4-1 | CASSHQETGLTKNIQYF | TGCGCCAGCAGCCACCAAGAGACAGGGCTCACCAAAAACATTCAGTACTTC
- | - | TRBJ1-6 | TRBV29-1 | CSVEQGRDSPLHF | TGCAGCGTTGAACAGGGCAGGGATTCACCCCTCCACTTT
TRBD2 | - | TRBJ2-7 | TRBV7-2 | CASSSSGAPSYEQYF | TGTGCCAGCAGCTCCAGCGGGGCCCCCTCCTACGAGCAGTACTTC
- | - | TRBJ1-2 | TRBV19 | CASTIHGQEFNYTF | TGTGCCAGTACCATTCATGGACAAGAGTTCAACTACACCTTC
- | once | TRBJ1-1 | TRBV18 | CASSPMGAGNTEAFF | TGTGCCAGCTCACCAATGGGGGCTGGGAACACTGAAGCTTTCTTT
TRBD1 | - | TRBJ2-3 | TRBV6-5 | CASSADRASTDTQYF | TGTGCCAGCAGCGCCGACAGGGCCAGCACAGATACGCAGTATTTT
- | few | TRBJ1-1 | TRBV12-5 | CASGPPLGNTEAFF | TGTGCTAGTGGTCCCCCCCTAGGTAACACTGAAGCTTTCTTT
- | - | TRBJ2-5 | TRBV7-2 | CASSLVRDLQETQYF | TGTGCCAGCAGCTTAGTAAGGGACTTACAAGAGACCCAGTACTTC
TRBD1 | - | TRBJ2-2 | TRBV30 | CAWSPQSTGGTGELFF | TGTGCCTGGAGTCCCCAGTCCACAGGGGGCACCGGGGAGCTGTTTTTT
- | - | TRBJ2-5 | TRBV7-9 | CASSSEIEAGETQYF | TGTGCCAGCAGCTCGGAGATAGAGGCGGGGGAGACCCAGTACTTC
TRBD2 | - | TRBJ2-7 | TRBV7-2 | CASSFSGSGHEQYF | TGTGCCAGCAGCTTTAGCGGGAGTGGGCACGAGCAGTACTTC
- | once | TRBJ1-1 | TRBV27 | CASSLREDTEAFF | TGTGCCAGCAGTTTACGGGAGGACACTGAAGCTTTCTTT
- | - | TRBJ2-1 | TRBV29-1 | CSSRAFRGYEQFF | TGCAGCTCGAGGGCGTTCCGGGGGTATGAGCAGTTCTTC
TRBD1 | once | TRBJ1-1 | TRBV5-6 | CASRTDRVWSRTEAFF | TGTGCCAGCAGAACGGACAGGGTCTGGAGTAGGACTGAAGCTTTCTTT
- | - | TRBJ2-5 | TRBV5-1 | CASSLQGLETQYF | TGCGCCAGCAGCTTACAGGGTCTGGAGACCCAGTACTTC
- | - | TRBJ2-2 | TRBV28 | CASSLVGERTGELFF | TGTGCCAGCAGTTTAGTGGGCGAAAGGACCGGGGAGCTGTTTTTT
- | once | TRBJ1-1 | TRBV30 | CAFTLAGLNTEAFF | TGTGCCTTCACTTTAGCGGGGTTGAACACTGAAGCTTTCTTT
- | - | TRBJ1-6 | TRBV9 | CASSVSGSDNSPLHF | TGTGCCAGCAGCGTATCCGGGTCAGATAATTCACCCCTCCACTTT
- | - | TRBJ1-5 | TRBV6-5 | CASQGGNQPQHF | TGTGCCAGTCAGGGTGGAAATCAGCCCCAGCATTTT
TRBD1 | - | TRBJ1-2 | TRBV18 | CASSPRPTGDYGYTF | TGTGCCAGCTCACCTCGTCCGACAGGGGACTATGGCTACACCTTC
TRBD1 | - | TRBJ2-3 | TRBV19 | CASSIDRGPDTQYF | TGTGCCAGTAGTATAGACAGGGGGCCGGATACGCAGTATTTT
- | once | TRBJ2-7 | TRBV18 | CASSPFGQLYEQYF | TGTGCCAGCTCACCATTCGGACAGCTCTACGAGCAGTACTTC
TRBD1 | - | TRBJ2-7 | TRBV27 | CASSLWDRGSYEQYF | TGTGCCAGCAGTTTATGGGACAGGGGCTCCTACGAGCAGTACTTC
TRBD2 | - | TRBJ2-2 | TRBV30 | CAWSLYTSGFRNGELFF | TGTGCCTGGAGTCTTTATACTAGCGGGTTCCGGAACGGGGAGCTGTTTTTT
TRBD1 | - | TRBJ1-1 | TRBV7-2 | CASSFSGTGLTEAFF | TGTGCCAGCAGCTTCAGCGGGACAGGCCTCACTGAAGCTTTCTTT
- | - | TRBJ2-6 | TRBV19 | CASSPRRSGANVLTF | TGTGCCAGTAGTCCTCGGAGATCTGGGGCCAACGTCCTGACTTTC
- | - | TRBJ1-2 | TRBV14 | CASSEALKGYGYTF | TGTGCCAGCAGCGAAGCGCTAAAGGGGTATGGCTACACCTTC
- | - | TRBJ1-6 | TRBV2 | CASGAQGLVNSPLHF | TGTGCCAGCGGGGCCCAGGGGTTGGTTAATTCACCCCTCCACTTT
TRBD1 | - | TRBJ2-2 | TRBV27 | CASSHAGTGGSGELFF | TGTGCCAGCAGTCACGCCGGGACAGGGGGCTCCGGGGAGCTGTTTTTT
TRBD2 | once | TRBJ2-5 | TRBV9 | CASSVARGLAGVEETQYF | TGTGCCAGCAGCGTAGCTAGGGGACTAGCGGGAGTGGAGGAGACCCAGTACTTC